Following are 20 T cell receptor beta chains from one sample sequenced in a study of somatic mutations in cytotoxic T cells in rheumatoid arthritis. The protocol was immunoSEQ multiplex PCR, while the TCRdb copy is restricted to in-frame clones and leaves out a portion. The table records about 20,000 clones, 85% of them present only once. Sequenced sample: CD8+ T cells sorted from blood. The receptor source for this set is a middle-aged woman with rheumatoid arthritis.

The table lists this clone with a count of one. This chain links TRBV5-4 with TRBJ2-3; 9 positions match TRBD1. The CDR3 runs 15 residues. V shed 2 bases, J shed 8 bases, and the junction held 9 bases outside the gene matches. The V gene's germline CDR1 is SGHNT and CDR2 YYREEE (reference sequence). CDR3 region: CASSLAGQGMGTQYF. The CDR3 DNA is TGTGCCAGCAGCTTAGCGGGACAGGGAATGGGTACGCAGTATTTT.

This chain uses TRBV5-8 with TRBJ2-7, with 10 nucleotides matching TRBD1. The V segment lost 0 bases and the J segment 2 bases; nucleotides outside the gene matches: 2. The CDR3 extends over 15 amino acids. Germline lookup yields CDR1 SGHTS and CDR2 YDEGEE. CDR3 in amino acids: CASSLGGQGAYEQYF. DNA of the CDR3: TGTGCCAGCAGCTTGGGTGGACAGGGGGCCTACGAGCAGTACTTC.

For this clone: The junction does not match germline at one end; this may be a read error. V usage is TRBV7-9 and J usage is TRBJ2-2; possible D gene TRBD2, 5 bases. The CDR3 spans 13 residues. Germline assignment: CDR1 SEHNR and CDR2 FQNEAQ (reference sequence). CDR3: CASSLGLSGELLF. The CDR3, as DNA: TGTGCCAGCAGCTTAGGATTGTCCGGGGAGCTGCTTTTT.

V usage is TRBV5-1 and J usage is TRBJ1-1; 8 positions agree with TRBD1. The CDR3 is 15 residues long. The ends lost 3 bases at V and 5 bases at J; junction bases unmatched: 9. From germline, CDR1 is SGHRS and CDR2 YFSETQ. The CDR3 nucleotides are TGCGCCAGCAGCTACGATCAGGGGGCGCGGACTGAAGCTTTCTTT. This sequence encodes CASSYDQGARTEAFF. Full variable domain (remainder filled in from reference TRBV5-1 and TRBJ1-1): KAGVTQTPRYLIKTRGQQVTLSCSPISGHRSVSWYQQTPGQGLQFLFEYFSETQRNKGNFPGRFSGRQFSNSRSEMNVSTLELGDSALYLCASSYDQGARTEAFFGQGTRLTVV.

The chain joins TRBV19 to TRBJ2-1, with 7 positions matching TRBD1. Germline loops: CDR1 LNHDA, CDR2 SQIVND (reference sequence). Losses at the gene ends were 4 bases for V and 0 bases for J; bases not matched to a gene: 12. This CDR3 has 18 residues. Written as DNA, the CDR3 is TGTGCCAGTAGTACACAGGGGACGGGCGGTAGCTCCTACAATGAGCAGTTCTTC. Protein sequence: CASSTQGTGGSSYNEQFF.

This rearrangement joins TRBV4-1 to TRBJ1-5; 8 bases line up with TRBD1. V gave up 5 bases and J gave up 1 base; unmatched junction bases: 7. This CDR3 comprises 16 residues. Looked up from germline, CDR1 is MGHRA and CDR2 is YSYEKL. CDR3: CASSSSGGWSNQPQHF. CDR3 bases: TGCGCCAGCAGCTCCTCAGGGGGCTGGAGCAATCAGCCCCAGCATTTT.

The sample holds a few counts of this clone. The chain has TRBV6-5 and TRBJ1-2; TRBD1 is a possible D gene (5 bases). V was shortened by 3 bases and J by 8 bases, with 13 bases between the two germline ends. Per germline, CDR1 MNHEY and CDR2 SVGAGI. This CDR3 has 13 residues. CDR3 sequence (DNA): TGTGCCAGCAGTTATGGGGCAGTTAGAGGCTACACCTTC. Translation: CASSYGAVRGYTF.

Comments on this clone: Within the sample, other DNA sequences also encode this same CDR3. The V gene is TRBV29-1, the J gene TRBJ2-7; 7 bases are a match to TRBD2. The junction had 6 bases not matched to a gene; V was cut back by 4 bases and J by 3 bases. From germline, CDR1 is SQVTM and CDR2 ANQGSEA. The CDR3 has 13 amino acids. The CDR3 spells CSVGNGEGYEQYF. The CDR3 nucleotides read TGCAGCGTTGGTAACGGGGAGGGCTACGAGCAGTACTTC.

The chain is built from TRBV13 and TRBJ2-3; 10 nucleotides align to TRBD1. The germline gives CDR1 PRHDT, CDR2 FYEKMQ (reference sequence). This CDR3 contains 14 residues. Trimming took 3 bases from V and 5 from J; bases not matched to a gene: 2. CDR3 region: CASSLTGGEDTQYF. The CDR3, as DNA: TGTGCCAGCAGCTTGACAGGGGGCGAAGATACGCAGTATTTT.

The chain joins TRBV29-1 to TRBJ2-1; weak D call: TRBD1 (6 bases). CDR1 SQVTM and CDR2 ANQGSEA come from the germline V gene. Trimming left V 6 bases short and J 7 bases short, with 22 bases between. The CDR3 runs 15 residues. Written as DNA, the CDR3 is TGCAGCGTCAGACCTAACAGGGATCTTAGGAATGAGCAGTTCTTC. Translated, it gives CSVRPNRDLRNEQFF.

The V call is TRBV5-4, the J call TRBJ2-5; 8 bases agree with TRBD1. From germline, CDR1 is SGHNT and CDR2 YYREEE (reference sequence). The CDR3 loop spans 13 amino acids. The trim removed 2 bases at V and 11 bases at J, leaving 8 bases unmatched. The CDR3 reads CASSLGQGDEQYF. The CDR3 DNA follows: TGTGCCAGCAGCTTAGGACAGGGAGATGAGCAGTACTTC.

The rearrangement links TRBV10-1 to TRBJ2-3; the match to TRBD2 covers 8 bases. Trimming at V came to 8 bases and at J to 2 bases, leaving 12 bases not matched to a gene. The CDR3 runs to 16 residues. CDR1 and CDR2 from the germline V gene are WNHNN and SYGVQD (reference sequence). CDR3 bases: TGCGCCAGCGCGAGACTAGCGAGGCGTGTCACAGATACGCAGTATTTT. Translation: CASARLARRVTDTQYF.

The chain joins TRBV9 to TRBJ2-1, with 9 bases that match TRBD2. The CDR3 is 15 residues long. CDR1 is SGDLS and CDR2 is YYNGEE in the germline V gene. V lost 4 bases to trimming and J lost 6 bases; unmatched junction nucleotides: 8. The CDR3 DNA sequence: TGTGCCAGCAGCACCATAGCGGGGGAGAGCAATGAGCAGTTCTTC. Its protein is CASSTIAGESNEQFF. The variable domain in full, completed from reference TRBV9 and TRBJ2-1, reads DSGVTQTPKHLITATGQRVTLRCSPRSGDLSVYWYQQSLDQGLQFLIQYYNGEERAKGNILERFSAQQFPDLHSELNLSSLELGDSALYFCASSTIAGESNEQFFGPGTRLTVL.

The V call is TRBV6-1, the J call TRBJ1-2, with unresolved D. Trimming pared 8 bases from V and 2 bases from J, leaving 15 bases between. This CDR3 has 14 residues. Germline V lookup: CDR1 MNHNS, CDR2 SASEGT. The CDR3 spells CASLDPNGNYGYTF. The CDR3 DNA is TGTGCCAGCCTAGACCCAAACGGCAACTATGGCTACACCTTC.

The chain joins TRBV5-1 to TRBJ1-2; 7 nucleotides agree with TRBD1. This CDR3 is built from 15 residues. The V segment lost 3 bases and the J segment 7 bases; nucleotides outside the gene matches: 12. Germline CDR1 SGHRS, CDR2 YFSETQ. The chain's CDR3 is CASSSGEQGWFGYTF. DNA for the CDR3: TGCGCCAGCAGCTCTGGGGAACAGGGGTGGTTTGGCTACACCTTC.

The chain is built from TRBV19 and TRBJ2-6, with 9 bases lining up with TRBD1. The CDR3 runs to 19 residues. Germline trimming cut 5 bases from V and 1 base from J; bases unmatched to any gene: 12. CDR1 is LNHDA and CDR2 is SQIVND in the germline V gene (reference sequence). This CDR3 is CASSSILDRGKSGANVLTF. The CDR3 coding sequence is TGTGCCAGTAGTTCGATTTTGGACAGGGGTAAATCTGGGGCCAACGTCCTGACTTTC.

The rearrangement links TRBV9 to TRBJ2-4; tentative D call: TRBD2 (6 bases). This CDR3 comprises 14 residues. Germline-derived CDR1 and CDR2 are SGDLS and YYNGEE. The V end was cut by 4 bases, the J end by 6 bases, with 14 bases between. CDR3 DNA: TGTGCCAGCAGCATCGGGAGCGGTGGAAACATTCAGTACTTC. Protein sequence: CASSIGSGGNIQYF.

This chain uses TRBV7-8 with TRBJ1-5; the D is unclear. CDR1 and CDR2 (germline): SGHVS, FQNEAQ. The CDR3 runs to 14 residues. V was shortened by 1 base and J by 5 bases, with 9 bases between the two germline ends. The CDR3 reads CASSLVGTYQPQHF. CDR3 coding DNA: TGTGCCAGCAGCTTAGTTGGCACCTATCAGCCCCAGCATTTT.

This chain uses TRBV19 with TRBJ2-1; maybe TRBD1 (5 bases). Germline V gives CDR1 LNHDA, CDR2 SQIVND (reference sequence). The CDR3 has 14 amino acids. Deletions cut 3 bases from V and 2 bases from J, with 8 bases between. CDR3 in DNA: TGTGCCAGTAGTATGACAGAAACCTACAATGAGCAGTTCTTC. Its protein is CASSMTETYNEQFF.

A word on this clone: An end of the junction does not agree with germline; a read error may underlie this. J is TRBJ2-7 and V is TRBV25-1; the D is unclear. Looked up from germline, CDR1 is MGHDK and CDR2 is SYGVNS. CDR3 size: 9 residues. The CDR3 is CASSDPPSF. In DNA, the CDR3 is TGTGCCAGCAGTGACCCCCCTTCTTTC.